The 10 T cell receptor beta chains listed next were all sequenced from one sample in a study of T cell repertoires in cytomegalovirus infection. No cognate antigen is known for these TCRs. TCRdb reprocessed the reads with MiXCR, giving one entry per CDR3 protein. This sample has 8,000 or so distinct CDR3 sequences, with 55% found just once. The specimen sequenced was PBMCs, sequenced either directly or after in vitro stimulation (not recorded which). The receptors here all came from a human donor in good health (CMV status not recorded). Some clones in this sample may be carry-over from other donors' samples.

V gene TRBV12-3 or TRBV12-4 combines with J gene TRBJ2-1; D might be TRBD1 or TRBD2, each matching 5 bases. Trimming cost V 10 bases and J 16 bases, with 47 bases left between them. The CDR3 has 20 amino acids. The CDR3 is CAISSLSLLGGERSYNAHFF. CDR3 in DNA: TGTGCCATCAGCTCCCTAAGCCTCCTTGGGGGAGAAAGGTCCTACAATGCGCATTTCTTC.

This chain joins TRBV7-6 and TRBJ2-1; 13 bases line up with TRBD2. This CDR3 comprises 16 residues. With V trimmed by 1 base and J by 6 bases, 3 bases remained unmatched. Germline values: CDR1 SGHVS, CDR2 FNYEAQ. CDR3 region: CASSLEGLAGSNEQFF. The CDR3 nucleotides read TGTGCCAGCAGCTTAGAGGGACTAGCGGGGAGCAATGAGCAGTTCTTC. Based on the CDR3 plus reference TRBV7-6 and TRBJ2-1, the full variable domain is GAGVSQSPRYKVTKRGQDVALRCDPISGHVSLYWYRQALGQGPEFLTYFNYEAQQDKSGLPNDRFSAERPEGSISTLTIQRTEQRDSAMYRCASSLEGLAGSNEQFFGPGTRLTVL.

A word on this clonotype: Given the absence of the conserved phenylalanine or tryptophan at the CDR3 end, a read error is likely. The chain recombines TRBV10-3 with TRBJ1-2, with 9 bases fitting TRBD1. The CDR3 has 15 residues. V lost 7 bases and J lost 3; bases outside the gene matches: 9. CDR1 and CDR2 from the germline V gene are ENHRY and SYGVKD. CDR3 nucleotides: TGTGCCATCAAGGACCACAGGGGGCGAGACTATGGCTACACCTAC. This sequence encodes CAIKDHRGRDYGYTY.

In its sample, this clonotype was seen many times. The J gene is TRBJ1-1, the V gene TRBV7-2, with a weak D call TRBD1 (5 bases). V gave up 5 bases and J gave up 4 bases, with 14 bases separating them. The CDR3 loop spans 14 amino acids. Per germline, CDR1 SGHTA and CDR2 FQGNSA. The CDR3 protein is CASSNQGWSTEAFF. CDR3 in DNA: TGTGCCAGCAGCAACCAGGGATGGAGCACTGAAGCTTTCTTT. Using reference TRBV7-2 and TRBJ1-1 for the parts outside the CDR3, the full variable domain is GAGVSQSPSNKVTEKGKDVELRCDPISGHTALYWYRQSLGQGLEFLIYFQGNSAPDKSGLPSDRFSAERTGGSVSTLTIQRTQQEDSAVYLCASSNQGWSTEAFFGQGTRLTVV.

The chain links TRBV7-3 to TRBJ2-1; D might be TRBD2 (5 bases). In germline, CDR1 is SGHTA, CDR2 FQGTGA. The CDR3 consists of 14 residues. With 5 bases removed from V and 5 bases from J, the gap between germline ends came to 13 bases. The CDR3 reads CASSPGRVHNEQFF. The CDR3 DNA reads TGTGCCAGCAGCCCTGGGCGGGTACACAATGAGCAGTTCTTC. The whole variable domain, filled in from reference TRBV7-3 and TRBJ2-1, reads GAGVSQTPSNKVTEKGKYVELRCDPISGHTALYWYRQSLGQGPEFLIYFQGTGAADDSGLPNDRFFAVRPEGSVSTLKIQRTERGDSAVYLCASSPGRVHNEQFFGPGTRLTVL.

This clonotype was recorded many times. The chain carries TRBV7-6 and TRBJ1-1; TRBD1 matches at 12 bases. Germline assignment: CDR1 SGHVS and CDR2 FNYEAQ. The CDR3 contains 21 residues. Unmatched junction bases numbered 19, after V lost 0 bases and J lost 5 bases. The CDR3 here is CASSLASEGRDRGLRVTEAFF. The CDR3 region has the DNA TGTGCCAGCAGCTTAGCATCCGAGGGCCGGGACAGGGGGCTGAGGGTTACTGAAGCTTTCTTT. The full variable domain, in which reference TRBV7-6 and TRBJ1-1 provide the parts outside the CDR3, is GAGVSQSPRYKVTKRGQDVALRCDPISGHVSLYWYRQALGQGPEFLTYFNYEAQQDKSGLPNDRFSAERPEGSISTLTIQRTEQRDSAMYRCASSLASEGRDRGLRVTEAFFGQGTRLTVV.

As regards this clonotype: Relative to the germline gene, one junction end is altered; a read error may explain this. V gene TRBV5-4 combines with J gene TRBJ2-1, with TRBD1 as a possible D gene (6 bases). This CDR3 is 14 amino acids long. Germline CDR1 is SGHNT and CDR2 is YYREEE (reference sequence). CDR3: CASSLGDNDIEPFF. CDR3 coding DNA: TGTGCCAGCAGCTTGGGGGACAACGACATTGAGCCGTTCTTC.

This clonotype has at least ten counts. The chain recombines TRBV7-9 with TRBJ2-4; 8 bases fit TRBD1. The germline CDR1 and CDR2 sequences are SEHNR and FQNEAQ (reference sequence). Losses at the gene ends were 0 bases for V and 0 bases for J; bases not matched to a gene: 1. This CDR3 contains 16 residues. CDR3 nucleotides: TGTGCCAGCAGCTTAGCGACAGGGGTAGCCAAAAACATTCAGTACTTC. This gives the protein CASSLATGVAKNIQYF.

The V and J genes are TRBV4-1 and TRBJ1-2; D ambiguous. The CDR3 spans 16 residues. Trimming stripped 1 base from V and 7 bases from J, with 19 bases between. Germline-derived CDR1 and CDR2 are MGHRA and YSYEKL. CDR3 DNA: TGCGCCAGCAGCCAAGTCCCCCGTGAACATCTCTCTGGCTACACCTTC. Translating gives CASSQVPREHLSGYTF.

Here the CDR3 reads CASSPSGGYQYTEAFF. The CDR3 region has the DNA TGTGCCAGCAGCCCATCAGGGGGCTATCAGTACACTGAAGCTTTCTTT. This chain links TRBV28 with TRBJ1-1; 8 nucleotides agree with TRBD1. CDR3 length: 16 residues. Germline CDR1 reads MDHEN; CDR2 reads SYDVKM. Trimming at V came to 6 bases and at J to 3 bases, leaving 12 bases not matched to a gene.